Listed here is a single T cell receptor beta chain. This sample stems from a study of patients and donors after allogeneic stem cell transplantation. A single record per CDR3 protein comes from TCRdb applying MiXCR to the RT-PCR reads. The profile shows about 960,000 distinct CDR3 sequences, about a sixth of them singletons. This CDR3 region has 14 residues. Trimming removed 6 bases from V and 3 bases from J, with 13 bases in between. The germline CDR1 and CDR2 sequences are MNHNS and SASEGT. Sequencing was performed on blood, either unsorted or a sorted T cell fraction (not recorded which). The chain combines TRBV6-1 with TRBJ2-3; D uncertain. The receptor comes from a human donor who was either an allogeneic HSCT recipient or a stem cell or donor lymphocyte infusion donor (not recorded which). It is not recorded whose cells these are; they may come from a transplant donor. CDR3 in amino acids: CASSPVWGTDTQYF. The CDR3 DNA follows: TGTGCCAGCAGCCCCGTGTGGGGAACAGATACGCAGTATTTT.